These 22 T cell receptor beta chains share one sample of origin, sequenced in a study of cytomegalovirus exposure and HLA in healthy donors (TCRdb year 2017). Receptor libraries were prepared by the immunoSEQ multiplex PCR assay. A mixture of 60 forward primers for TCR Vbeta segments and 13 reverse primers for TCR Jbeta segments was used in the multiplex PCR. TCRdb limited this immuneACCESS table to in-frame rearrangements with V and J called. A share of clones is missing; checked studies link under half to unresolved V genes, and the rest is unexplained. For this sample the table gives 100,000 to 150,000 clones, of which around 85% were detected only once. The ten most abundant clones make up 1.7% of the sample. The sample was PBMCs. These receptors were collected from a boy between 10 and 17 years old in good health and CMV-seronegative.

V is TRBV9 and J is TRBJ2-2; no clear D. CDR3 length: 13 residues. Germline-derived CDR1 and CDR2 are SGDLS and YYNGEE. V lost 1 base to trimming and J lost 5 bases, with 6 bases between them. The CDR3 DNA follows: TGTGCCAGCAGCGTAATGAGGACCGGGGAGCTGTTTTTT. Protein product: CASSVMRTGELFF.

V is TRBV5-1 and J is TRBJ2-3; D is uncertain. V gave up 1 base and J gave up 1 base, with 10 bases separating them. The germline CDR1 and CDR2 sequences are SGHRS and YFSETQ. This CDR3 region has 15 residues. CDR3 bases: TGCGCCAGCAGCTTGATTTACGGTCGCACAGATACGCAGTATTTT. Its translation is CASSLIYGRTDTQYF.

The chain joins TRBV7-8 to TRBJ2-7; possible D gene TRBD1, 6 bases. Per the germline V gene, CDR1 is SGHVS and CDR2 is FQNEAQ. V was pared by 5 bases and J by 3 bases, with 17 bases between. The CDR3 spans 15 residues. The CDR3 loop reads CASSPQQGGGYEQYF. In DNA form, the CDR3 reads TGTGCCAGCAGCCCCCAACAGGGTGGTGGCTACGAGCAGTACTTC.

The chain is built from TRBV5-1 and TRBJ2-3; TRBD1 matches at 9 bases. Germline-derived CDR1 and CDR2 are SGHRS and YFSETQ. CDR3 size: 16 residues. V gave up 7 bases and J gave up 4 bases; unmatched junction bases: 13. The CDR3 protein is CASSSSGQGDSDTQYF. CDR3 in DNA: TGCGCCAGCTCGTCTTCGGGACAGGGTGATTCAGATACGCAGTATTTT.

V usage is TRBV29-1 and J usage is TRBJ2-5; no clear D. The germline V and J ends were trimmed by 5 bases and 1 base, with 14 bases remaining between them. The CDR3 runs to 14 residues. Germline CDR1 and CDR2: SQVTM and ANQGSEA. The CDR3 region has the DNA TGCAGCGTTTTACAGTTACCTTTCCAAGAGACCCAGTACTTC. This encodes CSVLQLPFQETQYF.

The rearrangement links TRBV18 to TRBJ1-3, with a weak D call TRBD1 (6 bases). Germline V gene lookup returns CDR1 KGHSH and CDR2 LQKENI. Between the trimmed V and J ends, which lost 0 bases and 3 bases, there was a span of 15 bases. There are 17 residues in the CDR3. CDR3 region: CASSPPGTRFIGNTIYF. DNA for the CDR3: TGTGCCAGCTCACCACCGGGGACACGTTTCATTGGAAACACCATATATTTT.

The chain employs TRBV5-1 and TRBJ2-1; 7 bases are shared with TRBD1. After removal of 5 bases from V and 3 bases from J, the junction contained 5 bases not matched to a gene. CDR1 SGHRS and CDR2 YFSETQ come from the germline V gene. The CDR3 sequence is 14 residues long. The CDR3 protein is CASSRTGNYNEQFF. DNA of the CDR3: TGCGCCAGCAGTCGGACAGGTAACTACAATGAGCAGTTCTTC.

The genes are TRBV29-1 and TRBJ2-1; 7 nucleotides agree with TRBD1. The V segment lost 6 bases and the J segment 10 bases; nucleotides outside the gene matches: 3. CDR1 is SQVTM and CDR2 is ANQGSEA in the germline V gene. This CDR3 region has 10 residues. CDR3 sequence: CSVRGLEQFF. As DNA, the CDR3 is TGCAGCGTCAGGGGGTTAGAGCAGTTCTTC.

This chain connects TRBV5-1 to TRBJ1-4; TRBD1 might be the D (5 bases). This CDR3 spans 17 amino acids. Trimming shortened V by 0 bases and J by 3 bases, and 15 bases separated the two germline ends. Germline assignment: CDR1 SGHRS and CDR2 YFSETQ. The CDR3 DNA follows: TGCGCCAGCAGCTTGGGTCAGGGTCTTGACTCTAATGAAAAACTGTTTTTT. This translates into CASSLGQGLDSNEKLFF.

This chain uses TRBV7-9 with TRBJ1-3; D not certain. Per germline, CDR1 SEHNR and CDR2 FQNEAQ (reference sequence). The CDR3 contains 13 residues. V shed 10 bases and J shed 0 bases, with 10 bases lying between them. CDR3: CATYIGSGNTIYF. The CDR3 region has the DNA TGTGCCACCTATATTGGCTCTGGAAACACCATATATTTT.

V gene TRBV14 combines with J gene TRBJ1-1, with 8 bases lining up with TRBD1. This CDR3 has 15 residues. Germline V gene data show CDR1 as SGHDN and CDR2 as FVKESK. The V and J ends lost 2 bases and 3 bases, in that order; junction bases with no gene match: 5. The CDR3 DNA follows: TGTGCCAGCAGCCAAAGGACAGGGCGGGACACTGAAGCTTTCTTT. Translating gives CASSQRTGRDTEAFF.

CDR3 protein: CASRNPQTGSSYNSPLHF. In DNA form, the CDR3 reads TGTGCCAGCAGAAACCCCCAAACAGGTTCCTCCTATAATTCACCCCTCCACTTT. The V and J genes are TRBV7-2 and TRBJ1-6, with a tentative D call TRBD1 (5 bases). The germline CDR1 and CDR2 sequences are SGHTA and FQGNSA. Trimming took off 6 bases at V and 0 bases at J, with 18 bases between the two ends. The CDR3 loop spans 18 amino acids.

The CDR3 bases are TGTGCCAGTAACATGGACAGAAAGAACACCGGGGAGCTGTTTTTT. It codes for CASNMDRKNTGELFF. The V and J genes are TRBV19 and TRBJ2-2; D might be TRBD1 (6 bases). This CDR3 spans 15 amino acids. Deletions cut 7 bases from V and 1 base from J, with 13 bases between. Germline V gives CDR1 LNHDA, CDR2 SQIVND (reference sequence).

The gene calls are TRBV21-1 and TRBJ2-7; the table's D call, TRBD2, has no DNA check behind it. TRBV21-1 is termed a pseudogene. The CDR3 loop spans 17 amino acids. The CDR3 DNA is TGTGCCAGCAGCAAAGCGATGACTAGCGGGAAACTCTACGAGCAGTACTTC. Translation gives CASSKAMTSGKLYEQYF.

This rearrangement joins TRBV7-2 to TRBJ2-5; 8 nucleotides align to TRBD2. J gave up 4 bases and V 2 bases, and 3 bases lay outside the gene matches. CDR3 length equals 14 residues. Germline-derived CDR1 and CDR2 are SGHTA and FQGNSA. The CDR3 sequence: CASSLFAGGETQYF. The CDR3, as DNA: TGTGCCAGCAGCTTATTTGCGGGGGGAGAGACCCAGTACTTC.

This clone was seen only a few times. CDR3 DNA sequence: TGTGCCAGCAGCACAGGGTCCACTGAAGCTTTCTTT. Translation gives CASSTGSTEAFF. The J gene is TRBJ1-1, the V gene TRBV6-1; possibly TRBD1 for D (6 bases). Germline-derived CDR1 and CDR2 are MNHNS and SASEGT. V was cut by 6 bases and J by 4 bases, with 9 bases left in between. The CDR3 has 12 amino acids.

This clone occurred once. The rearrangement uses TRBV19 and TRBJ1-3, with TRBD1 matching 7 bases. The CDR3 sequence is 13 residues long. Per germline, CDR1 LNHDA and CDR2 SQIVND (reference sequence). Trimming cost V 6 bases and J 5 bases; bases outside gene matches: 4. The CDR3 DNA sequence: TGTGCCAGTAGCACAGGGGAAAGAAACACCATATATTTT. It encodes CASSTGERNTIYF.

V is TRBV19 and J is TRBJ1-3; D is perhaps TRBD1 (5 bases). The CDR3 runs 15 residues. Germline V CDR1 and CDR2: LNHDA, SQIVND (reference sequence). Trimming removed 5 bases at V and 1 base at J, with 12 bases between. The CDR3 reads CASSLTGTSGNTIYF. The CDR3 DNA sequence: TGTGCCAGTAGTCTCACAGGAACTTCTGGAAACACCATATATTTT. Full variable domain (missing parts from reference TRBV19 and TRBJ1-3): DGGITQSPKYLFRKEGQNVTLSCEQNLNHDAMYWYRQDPGQGLRLIYYSQIVNDFQKGDIAEGYSVSREKKESFPLTVTSAQKNPTAFYLCASSLTGTSGNTIYFGEGSWLTVV.

The gene calls are TRBV29-1 and TRBJ2-5; maybe TRBD2 (7 bases). V gave up 6 bases and J gave up 4 bases, with 12 bases separating them. The CDR3 has 12 residues. CDR1 and CDR2 from the germline V gene are SQVTM and ANQGSEA. As DNA, the CDR3 is TGCAGCGTGGGGGGGCTCGGAGAGACCCAGTACTTC. It is translated as CSVGGLGETQYF. The variable domain in full, with the rest retrieved from reference TRBV29-1 and TRBJ2-5, is SAVISQKPSRDICQRGTSLTIQCQVDSQVTMMFWYRQQPGQSLTLIATANQGSEATYESGFVIDKFPISRPNLTFSTLTVSNMSPEDSSIYLCSVGGLGETQYFGPGTRLLVL.

The chain uses TRBV7-2 and TRBJ2-1; D remains ambiguous. Between the trimmed V and J ends, which lost 1 base and 8 bases, there was a span of 9 bases. The CDR3 runs 13 residues. Germline CDR1 and CDR2: SGHTA and FQGNSA. The DNA of the CDR3 is TGTGCCAGCAGCTTAGGGCTAGTCGATGAGCAGTTCTTC. Encoded protein: CASSLGLVDEQFF. Variable domain in full (rest from reference TRBV7-2 and TRBJ2-1): GAGVSQSPSNKVTEKGKDVELRCDPISGHTALYWYRQSLGQGLEFLIYFQGNSAPDKSGLPSDRFSAERTGGSVSTLTIQRTQQEDSAVYLCASSLGLVDEQFFGPGTRLTVL.

The chain employs TRBV7-3 and TRBJ2-7, with 8 bases fitting TRBD2. The length of the CDR3 is 17 residues. V shed 5 bases and J 2 bases; nucleotides not matched to a gene: 14. In germline, CDR1 is SGHTA, CDR2 FQGTGA. The DNA for the CDR3 is TGTGCCAGCAGCAGAAAACCCCTAAGCGGGGGACCCTACGAGCAGTACTTC. This codes for CASSRKPLSGGPYEQYF.

V gene TRBV7-2 combines with J gene TRBJ2-3, with TRBD2 identical over 9 bases. Germline-derived CDR1 and CDR2 are SGHTA and FQGNSA. CDR3 length: 16 amino acids. V was clipped by 2 bases and J by 5 bases; unmatched bases: 8. The CDR3 here is CASSLIVSGGRDTQYF. The CDR3 DNA reads as TGTGCCAGCAGCTTAATTGTAAGCGGGGGGAGAGATACGCAGTATTTT.